This note documents a single T cell receptor (beta chain) sequence. The data stem from a study of control samples from healthy donors and cancer patients. V lost 2 bases, J lost 2 bases, and 13 bases lay in between. This CDR3 has 15 residues. The V gene's germline CDR1 is MNHEY and CDR2 SMNVEV (reference sequence). Profiled with immunoSEQ multiplex PCR; TCRdb holds only in-frame clones, not every one. Among around 110,000 clones, 93% were seen once, and the ten largest hold about 2.6%. This TCR was recovered from a man aged 30 to 39 in good health. Sequencing was performed on blood. The gene calls are TRBV27 and TRBJ2-7; possible D gene TRBD1, 5 bases. CDR3 bases: TGTGCCAGCAGTTTAAAAGCAGGACAAACCTACGAGCAGTACTTC. Amino acids: CASSLKAGQTYEQYF.